This entry concerns a single T cell receptor (beta chain). The data were taken from a study of identifying expanded T cells in peripheral blood. The CDR3 has 18 amino acids. Trimming removed 0 bases from V and 1 base from J, with 16 bases in between. Looked up from germline, CDR1 is LGHNA and CDR2 is YNFKEQ. Libraries were prepared by immunoSEQ multiplex PCR; TCRdb keeps only in-frame clonotypes and omits some of them. This repertoire shows some 72,000 clones, under 90% found once; its top ten account for more than 2.5%. The clonotype comes from a person between 18 and 75 years old in good health. The chain joins TRBV4-2 to TRBJ2-1, with D possibly being TRBD2 (5 bases). Source material: blood. The CDR3 is CASSQDLLGGSSYNEQFF. CDR3 DNA sequence: TGTGCCAGCAGCCAAGATTTGTTGGGCGGGTCTTCCTACAATGAGCAGTTCTTC.